The rows below give T cell receptor beta chains drawn from one sample of a study of T cell changes during pregnancy in multiple sclerosis. Repertoires were generated with immunoSEQ multiplex PCR, while TCRdb's copy carries only in-frame clones and drops some. Found here are approximately 48,000 clones, 85% to 95% of them singletons; the top ten hold 0.5% to 0.7%. Sample: CD4+ T cells from peripheral blood mononuclear cells, taken in the second trimester of pregnancy. Receptors originate from a female donor with multiple sclerosis, enrolled in a pregnancy study. CDR3s include the opening cysteine and the closing phenylalanine or tryptophan. The D gene is left open where the match is weak. The listing skips clone size in some rows; elsewhere it reads once, few, many or a size class.

D	size	V	J	DNA	CDR3
TRBD2	once	TRBV4-1	TRBJ2-3	TGCGCCAGCAGCCAAGATTTACAGCGGGGGGCTGGGACAGATACGCAGTATTTT	CASSQDLQRGAGTDTQYF
.	once	TRBV7-3	TRBJ1-6	TGTGCCAGCAGCTTATGGGCTCACCCCAATTCACCCCTCCACTTT	CASSLWAHPNSPLHF
TRBD1	.	TRBV25-1	TRBJ1-2	TGTGCCAGCAGTGAAGCGGGGACAGGGGACTATGGCTACACCTTC	CASSEAGTGDYGYTF
.	.	TRBV11-1	TRBJ1-1	TGTGCCAGCAGCCACGGGAGGAACACTGAAGCTTTCTTT	CASSHGRNTEAFF
TRBD1	.	TRBV6-1	TRBJ2-5	TGTGCCAGCTACTTAGGACAGGCCGCAGGGACCCAGTACTTC	CASYLGQAAGTQYF
TRBD1	.	TRBV27	TRBJ2-7	TGTGCCAGCAGTCCGGGACAGGGGACCTACGAGCAGTACTTC	CASSPGQGTYEQYF
.	.	TRBV6-5	TRBJ1-3	TGTGCCAGCAGTTTGGGCGTCTCTGGAAACACCATATATTTT	CASSLGVSGNTIYF
TRBD1	.	TRBV5-6	TRBJ1-4	TGTGCCAGCAGCTTTGGTGCGGGACAGCTGCTCGCTAATGAAAAACTGTTTTTT	CASSFGAGQLLANEKLFF
TRBD1	.	TRBV7-2	TRBJ2-7	TGTGCCAGCAGCCAATGGAAGCGGGACAGGGGGCTCTACGAGCAGTACTTC	CASSQWKRDRGLYEQYF
.	.	TRBV6-6	TRBJ2-1	TGTGCCAGCAGTCCCCTTTCCGGGATTAACAATGAGCAGTTCTTC	CASSPLSGINNEQFF
.	.	TRBV18	TRBJ1-1	TGTGCCAGCTCACCACCGGCGGTCCCGAACACTGAAGCTTTCTTT	CASSPPAVPNTEAFF
TRBD1	.	TRBV6-6	TRBJ1-1	TGTGCCAGCAGCCCTCCCGACAGGGATGGACCTGAAGCTTTCTTT	CASSPPDRDGPEAFF
.	.	TRBV5-1	TRBJ2-1	TGCGCCAGCAGCCGACGAGAAGGGGCGAGCTCCTACAATGAGCAGTTCTTC	CASSRREGASSYNEQFF
.	.	TRBV4-2	TRBJ1-1	TGTGCCAGCAGCCAATCTGGGGGGACGAACACTGAAGCTTTCTTT	CASSQSGGTNTEAFF
TRBD1	once	TRBV5-1	TRBJ2-7	TGCGCCAGCAGAGAGGGGGCCGCCCCAGGCGAGCAGTACTTC	CASREGAAPGEQYF
.	.	TRBV7-2	TRBJ2-7	TGTGCCAGCAGCTTTTCTTTAAAATCCTACGAGCAGTACTTC	CASSFSLKSYEQYF
TRBD1	.	TRBV2	TRBJ2-1	TGTGCCAGCAGTGAAGCGCGACAGGGGAATGAGCAGTTCTTC	CASSEARQGNEQFF
TRBD1	.	TRBV19	TRBJ2-7	TGTGCCAGTAGTAAACCGGGACAGGGAGCCTACGAGCAGTACTTC	CASSKPGQGAYEQYF
TRBD2	once	TRBV18	TRBJ2-1	TGTGCCAGCTCACAGGGACTAGCGGGGGGCTACAATGAGCAGTTCTTC	CASSQGLAGGYNEQFF
TRBD1	.	TRBV19	TRBJ2-5	TGTGCCAGTAGTGCCCGTCAGGGGGCAGCGAGATACCAAGAGACCCAGTACTTC	CASSARQGAARYQETQYF
.	.	TRBV29-1	TRBJ2-5	TGCAGCGCCTCCGGGGGAAGCGCAGAGACCCAGTACTTC	CSASGGSAETQYF
.	.	TRBV10-3	TRBJ1-2	TGTGCCATCAGTGGGACAGAAATTAACTATGGCTACACCTTC	CAISGTEINYGYTF
TRBD1	.	TRBV4-3	TRBJ2-5	TGCGCCAGCAGCCAAGAGGGGACAGGGAGGCTCAGGGAGACCCAGTACTTC	CASSQEGTGRLRETQYF
.	.	TRBV6-1	TRBJ2-1	TGTGCCAGCAGTGAAGCCTCAGGGGATGAGCAGTTCTTC	CASSEASGDEQFF
.	.	TRBV6-1	TRBJ2-3	TGTGCCAGCATCAGGGGTTACACAGATACGCAGTATTTT	CASIRGYTDTQYF
TRBD1	.	TRBV5-1	TRBJ1-1	TGCGCCAGCAGCAAAGGACAGGTGAACACTGAAGCTTTCTTT	CASSKGQVNTEAFF
TRBD1	few	TRBV18	TRBJ1-5	TGTGCCAGCTCACGAGGACAGGTCGATAGCAATCAGCCCCAGCATTTT	CASSRGQVDSNQPQHF